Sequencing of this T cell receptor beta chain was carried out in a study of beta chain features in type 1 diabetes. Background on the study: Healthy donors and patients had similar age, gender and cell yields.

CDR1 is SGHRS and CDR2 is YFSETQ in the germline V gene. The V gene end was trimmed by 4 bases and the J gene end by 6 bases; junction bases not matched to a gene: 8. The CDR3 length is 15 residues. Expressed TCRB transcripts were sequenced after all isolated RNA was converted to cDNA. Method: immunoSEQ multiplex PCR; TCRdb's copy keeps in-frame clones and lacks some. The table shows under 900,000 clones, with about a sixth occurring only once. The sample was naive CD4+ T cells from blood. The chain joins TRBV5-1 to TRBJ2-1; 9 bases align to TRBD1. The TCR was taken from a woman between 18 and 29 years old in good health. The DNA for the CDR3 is TGCGCCAGCAGCCCTCGGGACAGGGTGGTCAATGAGCAGTTCTTC. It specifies CASSPRDRVVNEQFF.